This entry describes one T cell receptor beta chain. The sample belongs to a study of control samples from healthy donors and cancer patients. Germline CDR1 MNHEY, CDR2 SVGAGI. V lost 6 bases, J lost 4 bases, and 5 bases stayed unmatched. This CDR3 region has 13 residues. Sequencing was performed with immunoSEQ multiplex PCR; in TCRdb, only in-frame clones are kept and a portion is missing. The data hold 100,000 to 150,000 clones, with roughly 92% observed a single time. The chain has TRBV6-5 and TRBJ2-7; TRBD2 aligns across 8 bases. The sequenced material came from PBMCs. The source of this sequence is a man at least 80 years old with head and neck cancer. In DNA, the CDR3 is TGTGCCAGCAGGCCGGGGGGGCAGTACGAGCAGTACTTC. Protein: CASRPGGQYEQYF.